This TCR beta chain came from a study of OX40 agonist ivuxolimab in advanced cancers. Study summary: Ivuxolimab, an antibody that agonizes OX40 (CD134), was administered to the patients. Having had anti-PD-1, anti-PD-L1 or anti-CTLA-4 therapy before was allowed, and 40% to 45% had some. Study-wide results and limits: More expanded clones were seen, on average, in CD8+ T cells than in CD4+.

This clone showed up just once. Its antigen remains unidentified. The assay was immunoSEQ multiplex PCR, and TCRdb's table has in-frame clones only and misses some. The sample carries about 80,000 clones, approximately 88% recorded once. Germline V gives CDR1 MNHEY, CDR2 SMNVEV (reference sequence). CDR3 length: 13 amino acids. The ends were cut back, 8 bases at V and 4 bases at J, with 11 bases in the middle. The chain combines TRBV27 with TRBJ2-2, with D uncertain. The receptor was derived from an adult with an advanced solid tumor such as melanoma, head and neck, liver or kidney cancer. Specimen: CD4+ or CD8+ T cells sorted from blood, collected in a trial of the OX40 agonist ivuxolimab. The CDR3 protein is CASHLGSTGELFF. The CDR3 DNA follows: TGTGCCAGCCACTTGGGCAGCACCGGGGAGCTGTTTTTT.